The subject of this entry is one T cell receptor (beta chain). The sample originates from a study of cytomegalovirus exposure and HLA in healthy donors. The V and J ends lost 5 bases and 1 base, in that order; junction bases with no gene match: 16. Germline V gene sequence: CDR1 LNHDA, CDR2 SQIVND (reference sequence). This CDR3 is 18 amino acids long. Both 60 Vbeta primers and 13 Jbeta primers went into the PCR. Libraries were prepared by immunoSEQ multiplex PCR; TCRdb keeps only in-frame clonotypes and omits some of them. The sample holds 110,000 to 150,000 clones; nearly 80% are singletons and the top ten take 1.5% to 2%.

The chain recombines TRBV19 with TRBJ1-2; 7 bases map to TRBD1. The material sequenced was PBMCs. The source of this sequence is a woman aged 30 to 39 in good health and CMV-seronegative. CDR3 amino acids: CASSPRRTGTEINYGYTF. The DNA for the CDR3 is TGTGCCAGTAGTCCTCGTAGGACCGGGACAGAAATTAACTATGGCTACACCTTC.